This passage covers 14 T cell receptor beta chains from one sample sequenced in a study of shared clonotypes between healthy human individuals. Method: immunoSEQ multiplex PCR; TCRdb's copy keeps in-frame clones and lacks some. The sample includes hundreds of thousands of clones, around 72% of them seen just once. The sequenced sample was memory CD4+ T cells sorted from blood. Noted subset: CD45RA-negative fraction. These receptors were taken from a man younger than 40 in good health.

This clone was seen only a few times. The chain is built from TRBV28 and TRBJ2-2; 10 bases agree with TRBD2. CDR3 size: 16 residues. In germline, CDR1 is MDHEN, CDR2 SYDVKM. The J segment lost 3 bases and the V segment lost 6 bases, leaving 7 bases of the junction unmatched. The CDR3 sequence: CASRNGLAADTGELFF. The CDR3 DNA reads TGTGCCAGCAGAAACGGACTAGCGGCGGACACCGGGGAGCTGTTTTTT.

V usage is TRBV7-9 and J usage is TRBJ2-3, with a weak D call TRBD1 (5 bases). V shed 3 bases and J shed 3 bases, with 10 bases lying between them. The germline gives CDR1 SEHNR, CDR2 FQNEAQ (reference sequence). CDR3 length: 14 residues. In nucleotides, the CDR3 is TGTGCCAGCAGCTTCAGACAGCGAACAGATACGCAGTATTTT. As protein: CASSFRQRTDTQYF.

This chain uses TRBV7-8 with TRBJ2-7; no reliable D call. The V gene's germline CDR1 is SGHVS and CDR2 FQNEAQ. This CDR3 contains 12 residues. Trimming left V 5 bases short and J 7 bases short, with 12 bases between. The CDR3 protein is CASSPDTDEQYF. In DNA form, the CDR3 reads TGTGCCAGCAGCCCCGACACAGATGAGCAGTACTTC.

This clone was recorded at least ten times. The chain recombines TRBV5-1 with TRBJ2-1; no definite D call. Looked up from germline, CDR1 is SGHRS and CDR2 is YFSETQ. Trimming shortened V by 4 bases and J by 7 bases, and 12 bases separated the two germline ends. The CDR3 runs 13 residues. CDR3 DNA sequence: TGCGCCAGCAGCGTTGGTTTCCGAAATGAGCAGTTCTTC. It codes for CASSVGFRNEQFF.

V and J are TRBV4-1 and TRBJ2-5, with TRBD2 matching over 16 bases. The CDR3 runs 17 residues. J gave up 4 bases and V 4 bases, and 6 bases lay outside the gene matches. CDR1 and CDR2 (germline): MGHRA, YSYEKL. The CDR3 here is CASSPGLAGGPAETQYF. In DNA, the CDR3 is TGCGCCAGCAGCCCGGGACTAGCGGGAGGGCCTGCAGAGACCCAGTACTTC.

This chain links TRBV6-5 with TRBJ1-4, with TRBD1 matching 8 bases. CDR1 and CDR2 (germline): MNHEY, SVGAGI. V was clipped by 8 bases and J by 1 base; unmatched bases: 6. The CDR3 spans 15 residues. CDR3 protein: CASQRQGRTNEKLFF. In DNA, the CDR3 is TGTGCCAGCCAACGACAGGGGCGAACTAATGAAAAACTGTTTTTT.

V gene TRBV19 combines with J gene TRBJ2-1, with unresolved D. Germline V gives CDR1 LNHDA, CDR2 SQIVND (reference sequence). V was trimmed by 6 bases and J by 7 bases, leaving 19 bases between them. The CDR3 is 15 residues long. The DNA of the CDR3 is TGTGCCAGTAGCCCGGCCCCCAGCAGATCGAATGAGCAGTTCTTC. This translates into CASSPAPSRSNEQFF.

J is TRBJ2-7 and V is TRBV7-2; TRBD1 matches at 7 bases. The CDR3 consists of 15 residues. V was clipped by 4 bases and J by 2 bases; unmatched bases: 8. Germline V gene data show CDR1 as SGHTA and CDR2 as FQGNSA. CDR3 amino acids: CASSSLPGQPYEQYF. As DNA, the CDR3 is TGTGCCAGCAGCTCCTTACCGGGACAGCCCTACGAGCAGTACTTC. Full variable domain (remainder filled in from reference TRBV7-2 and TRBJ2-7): GAGVSQSPSNKVTEKGKDVELRCDPISGHTALYWYRQSLGQGLEFLIYFQGNSAPDKSGLPSDRFSAERTGGSVSTLTIQRTQQEDSAVYLCASSSLPGQPYEQYFGPGTRLTVT.

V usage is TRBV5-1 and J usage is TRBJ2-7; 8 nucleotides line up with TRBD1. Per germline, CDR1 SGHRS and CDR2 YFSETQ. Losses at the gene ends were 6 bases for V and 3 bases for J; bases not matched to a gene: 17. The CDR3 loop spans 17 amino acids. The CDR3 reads CASNPGNPTGAGYEQYF. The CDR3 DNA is TGCGCCAGCAATCCGGGGAACCCGACAGGGGCGGGCTACGAGCAGTACTTC.

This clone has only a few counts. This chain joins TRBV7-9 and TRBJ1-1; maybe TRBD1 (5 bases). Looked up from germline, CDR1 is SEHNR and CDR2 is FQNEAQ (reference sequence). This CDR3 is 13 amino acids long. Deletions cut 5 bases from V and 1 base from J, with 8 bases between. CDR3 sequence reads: CASSDSGNTEAFF. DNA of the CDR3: TGTGCCAGCAGCGACAGCGGGAACACTGAAGCTTTCTTT.

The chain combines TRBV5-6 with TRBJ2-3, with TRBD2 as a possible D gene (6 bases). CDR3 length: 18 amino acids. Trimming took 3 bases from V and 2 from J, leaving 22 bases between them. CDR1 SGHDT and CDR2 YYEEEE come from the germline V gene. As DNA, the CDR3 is TGTGCCAGCAGCTCTCGACTAGTACCTCAACCTAACACAGATACGCAGTATTTT. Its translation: CASSSRLVPQPNTDTQYF.

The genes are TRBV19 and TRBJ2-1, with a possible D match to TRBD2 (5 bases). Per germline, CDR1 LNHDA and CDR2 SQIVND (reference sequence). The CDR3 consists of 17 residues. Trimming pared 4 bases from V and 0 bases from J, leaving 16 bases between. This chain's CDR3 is CASSTGRASGSYNEQFF. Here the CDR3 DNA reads TGTGCCAGTAGTACCGGCCGCGCAAGCGGCTCCTACAATGAGCAGTTCTTC.

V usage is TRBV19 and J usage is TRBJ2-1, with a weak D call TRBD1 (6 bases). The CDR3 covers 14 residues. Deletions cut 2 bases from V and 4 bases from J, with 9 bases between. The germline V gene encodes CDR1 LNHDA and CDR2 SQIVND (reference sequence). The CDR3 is CASSISGHYNEQFF. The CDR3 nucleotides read TGTGCCAGTAGTATATCGGGACATTACAATGAGCAGTTCTTC.

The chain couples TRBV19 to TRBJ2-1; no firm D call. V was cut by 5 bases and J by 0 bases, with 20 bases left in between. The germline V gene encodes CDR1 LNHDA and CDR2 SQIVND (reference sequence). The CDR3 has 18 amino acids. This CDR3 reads CASSPLSPPASSYNEQFF. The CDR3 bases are TGTGCCAGTAGTCCGCTTAGTCCGCCCGCGAGCTCCTACAATGAGCAGTTCTTC.